A selection of T cell receptor beta chains follows, all from one sample in a study of T cell responses to AZD1222 COVID-19 vaccine. The assay was immunoSEQ multiplex PCR, and TCRdb's table has in-frame clones only and misses some. The data show about 81,000 clones, 80% to 90% seen once. Sequenced here: peripheral blood, sampled 28 days after the second AZD1222 dose. These receptor sequences come from an adult who received the AZD1222 COVID-19 vaccine. Both conserved end residues are part of each CDR3. D genes are given only for firm matches. Clone size is given for some rows only: seen once, a few or many times, or a class if the clone is expanded.

clone_size	d_call	j_call	v_call	cdr3_nt	cdr3_aa
NA	NA	TRBJ1-1	TRBV19	TGTGCCAGTACCAATGGGGGGACGCATGTACGGCCTGAAGCTTTCTTT	CASTNGGTHVRPEAFF
NA	NA	TRBJ2-2	TRBV5-1	TGCGCCAGCAGCTTCATTACAGTTGGCACCGGGGAGCTGTTTTTT	CASSFITVGTGELFF
NA	TRBD1	TRBJ1-4	TRBV4-3	TGCGCCAGCAGCCAAGATCGGGCAGGGGGAGTTGAAAAACTGTTTTTT	CASSQDRAGGVEKLFF
NA	NA	TRBJ1-1	TRBV27	TGTGCCAGCAGTTTAGGGACGGAGACTGAAGCTTTCTTT	CASSLGTETEAFF
NA	NA	TRBJ2-1	TRBV5-1	TGCGCCAGCAGCTTGGTCAGGACAAGGAGCTCCTACAATGAGCAGTTCTTC	CASSLVRTRSSYNEQFF
few	TRBD1	TRBJ1-1	TRBV5-4	TGTGCCAGCAGCTTGGGACAGGGGCTCGACACTGAAGCTTTCTTT	CASSLGQGLDTEAFF
NA	TRBD1	TRBJ2-1	TRBV20-1	TGCAGTGCTAGTGGAGTCGGACAGGGGGCTTGGGAGCAGTTCTTC	CSASGVGQGAWEQFF
NA	NA	TRBJ1-1	TRBV15	TGTGCCACCAGCAGAGTTGCGGGGAAGGCCACTGAAGCTTTCTTT	CATSRVAGKATEAFF
NA	NA	TRBJ2-1	TRBV19	TGTGCCAGTAGTATAGGGACCTACAATGAGCAGTTCTTC	CASSIGTYNEQFF
NA	TRBD1	TRBJ2-2	TRBV7-6	TGTGCCAGCAGCTTAGAACAGGGGGCGGTCACCGGGGAGCTGTTTTTT	CASSLEQGAVTGELFF
NA	TRBD1	TRBJ1-1	TRBV13	TGTGCCAGCAGCCTGGAGGGACAGTACACTGAAGCTTTCTTT	CASSLEGQYTEAFF
NA	NA	TRBJ2-1	TRBV28	TGTGCCAGCAGTTTGGTCGATGAGCAGTTCTTC	CASSLVDEQFF
NA	TRBD1	TRBJ1-2	TRBV7-2	TGTGCCAGCAGCCCCCGTGGACTGACAGGGAAAAGCTATGGCTACACCTTC	CASSPRGLTGKSYGYTF
few	TRBD1	TRBJ1-4	TRBV10-3	TGTGCCATCAGTGACGCGACAGGGGAGAATGAAAAACTGTTTTTT	CAISDATGENEKLFF
NA	NA	TRBJ1-2	TRBV4-2	TGTGCCAGCAGCCAAGAAACTGAAAACTATGGCTACACCTTC	CASSQETENYGYTF
NA	NA	TRBJ1-1	TRBV19	TGTGCCAGTAGTGGGAGGTACGAAATGAACACTGAAGCTTTCTTT	CASSGRYEMNTEAFF
once	TRBD1	TRBJ2-4	TRBV6-6	TGTGCCAGCAGTTGGAGACAGGGAGTTGGAGCCGACATTCAGTACTTC	CASSWRQGVGADIQYF
NA	TRBD2	TRBJ2-3	TRBV5-1	TGCGCCAGCAGCCCCCCGGGGGGAACAGATACGCAGTATTTT	CASSPPGGTDTQYF
NA	TRBD1	TRBJ2-3	TRBV19	TGTGCCAGTAGTACGCTCGGACAGGGCACTTTGACAGATACGCAGTATTTT	CASSTLGQGTLTDTQYF
NA	NA	TRBJ1-2	TRBV12-3/TRBV12-4	TGTGCCAGCAGCGCTGGTGGCTACACCTTC	CASSAGGYTF
once	NA	TRBJ2-2	TRBV7-2	TGTGCCAGCAGCTTACGTTCCCGAAATTTAAACACCGGGGAGCTGTTTTTT	CASSLRSRNLNTGELFF
NA	TRBD1	TRBJ1-3	TRBV28	TGTGCCGCCTGGACAGGTCCTACGGCTGGAAACACCATATATTTT	CAAWTGPTAGNTIYF
NA	NA	TRBJ2-7	TRBV6-6	TGTGCCAGCAGCCCGGGACTCTCAAGCTCCTACGAGCAGTACTTC	CASSPGLSSSYEQYF
NA	NA	TRBJ1-2	TRBV28	TGTGCCAGCAGTTTAGGCACAGGGTATGGCTACACCTTC	CASSLGTGYGYTF
NA	TRBD2	TRBJ2-1	TRBV9	TGTGCCAGCAGCCCCCGACTAGCGCATGAGCAGTTCTTC	CASSPRLAHEQFF
NA	NA	TRBJ2-7	TRBV2	TGTGCCAGCAGTTCCGGGTACTCCTACGAGCAGTACTTC	CASSSGYSYEQYF
NA	NA	TRBJ2-3	TRBV20-1	TGCAGTGCTAGTCCTGACGCCTCTAGCACAGATACGCAGTATTTT	CSASPDASSTDTQYF
NA	NA	TRBJ1-5	TRBV5-1	TGCGCCAGCAGCTCCGGCGGCGGCAATCAGCCCCAGCATTTT	CASSSGGGNQPQHF
NA	NA	TRBJ1-5	TRBV2	TGTGCCAGCAGTGCTGAGGGGAGCAGCAATCAGCCCCAGCATTTT	CASSAEGSSNQPQHF
NA	NA	TRBJ2-2	TRBV20-1	TGCAGTGTCTCGATGGTCGGGGAGCTGTTTTTT	CSVSMVGELFF
NA	TRBD1	TRBJ2-7	TRBV28	TGTGCCAGCAGCCCCGGGACAGGGAGGTACGAGCAGTACTTC	CASSPGTGRYEQYF
NA	NA	TRBJ1-3	TRBV11-2	TGTGCCAGCAGCTATACGCGGCTGCGAGACTCTGGAAACACCATATATTTT	CASSYTRLRDSGNTIYF
few	TRBD1	TRBJ1-2	TRBV7-6	TGTGCCAGCAGCTCGGGGGGGACAGGGGGACTTGGCTACACCTTC	CASSSGGTGGLGYTF
NA	NA	TRBJ2-1	TRBV4-2	TGTGCCAGCAGCCAAGATCCCCCCTCGGTCACTGAGCAGTTCTTC	CASSQDPPSVTEQFF
few	TRBD1	TRBJ2-7	TRBV27	TGTGCCAGCAGTTCACCCGGGACAGGATCCTACGAGCAGTACTTC	CASSSPGTGSYEQYF
NA	NA	TRBJ2-7	TRBV3-1/TRBV3-2	TGTGCCAGCAGCCAACTTGACAGCGAGCAGTACTTC	CASSQLDSEQYF
NA	TRBD1	TRBJ1-1	TRBV9	TGTGCCAGCAGCGTAGTGGACAGGGAAGTAGCTTTCTTT	CASSVVDREVAFF
NA	NA	TRBJ2-7	TRBV6-5	TGTGCCAGCAGTTACGCGGCTTCCTACGAGCAGTACTTC	CASSYAASYEQYF